One and the same sample provided the 14 T cell receptor beta chains below, sequenced in a study of Ad26.COV2.S vaccination and SARS-CoV-2 variants. Generated by immunoSEQ multiplex PCR, the TCRdb table keeps only in-frame clones and is missing some. The sample has about 350,000 clones, 80% to 90% seen once; the top ten hold around a tenth. Treatment indicated: roughly 20 received Ad26.COV2.S at low or high dose, single or two shots; roughly five received placebo; per-sample allocation not given. Vaccine and placebo recipients were sampled on day 63 after the first injection. The input for sequencing was peripheral blood, taken in a trial of Ad26.COV2.S vaccine versus placebo. The receptors shown here come from a person aged 18 to 65 who received the Ad26.COV2.S COVID-19 vaccine or a placebo.

In regard to this clone: The same CDR3 is also encoded by other DNA sequences in this sample. V and J are TRBV28 and TRBJ1-4; D uncertain. This CDR3 region has 18 residues. Germline lookup yields CDR1 MDHEN and CDR2 SYDVKM. V was trimmed by 8 bases and J by 4 bases, leaving 26 bases between them. This CDR3 reads CASSSSPKTGRYNEKLFF. In nucleotides, the CDR3 is TGTGCCAGCTCAAGTTCCCCCAAAACCGGACGGTATAATGAAAAACTGTTTTTT.

V and J are TRBV5-6 and TRBJ2-7; no firm D call. The V gene's germline CDR1 is SGHDT and CDR2 YYEEEE. V was shortened by 3 bases and J by 3 bases, with 7 bases between the two germline ends. The CDR3 is 12 amino acids. This chain's CDR3 is CASSSEGYEQYF. The DNA for the CDR3 is TGTGCCAGCAGCTCGGAAGGCTACGAGCAGTACTTC.

The rearrangement links TRBV5-1 to TRBJ2-1; D is undetermined. In germline, CDR1 is SGHRS, CDR2 YFSETQ. V was pared by 5 bases and J by 4 bases, with 10 bases between. The CDR3 contains 13 residues. This chain's CDR3 is CASRPELYNEQFF. CDR3 nucleotides: TGCGCCAGCAGACCTGAACTATACAATGAGCAGTTCTTC.

This clone was seen a single time. The sample has other DNA sequences that encode this CDR3 too. The chain uses TRBV9 and TRBJ2-1; D may be TRBD1 or TRBD2 (5 bases each). The length of the CDR3 is 15 residues. Germline V gene sequence: CDR1 SGDLS, CDR2 YYNGEE. V gave up 0 bases and J gave up 2 bases, with 9 bases separating them. For the CDR3, the DNA is TGTGCCAGCAGCGTAGGGGACGCCCCCTACAATGAGCAGTTCTTC. It encodes CASSVGDAPYNEQFF.

The V call is TRBV28, the J call TRBJ2-7; 10 bases align to TRBD1. This CDR3 has 15 residues. V lost 1 base to trimming and J lost 1 base; unmatched junction nucleotides: 1. Germline CDR1 and CDR2: MDHEN and SYDVKM. CDR3 nucleotide sequence: TGTGCCAGCAGTTTATCGGGACAGGGGTCCTACGAGCAGTACTTC. Translation gives CASSLSGQGSYEQYF.

The chain couples TRBV10-3 to TRBJ1-6; D is unresolved. This CDR3 has 14 residues. The V gene lost 4 bases and the J gene lost 7 bases, with 11 bases spanning the gap. Germline CDR1 ENHRY, CDR2 SYGVKD. CDR3 residues: CAISARSGNSPLHF. The DNA for the CDR3 is TGTGCCATCAGTGCAAGATCGGGGAATTCACCCCTCCACTTT.

Points on this clone: The DNA is left out, because the CDR3 cannot be placed on it with certainty; the CDR3 is given as TCRdb lists it. The rearrangement uses TRBV21-1 and TRBJ1-3. TRBV21-1 is termed a pseudogene. A total of 16 residues make up the CDR3, ends included. This CDR3 is CASSKDGWGSGNTIYF.

The rearrangement links TRBV4-1 to TRBJ2-7, with 9 bases matching TRBD2. CDR1 and CDR2 from the germline V gene are MGHRA and YSYEKL. This CDR3 comprises 15 residues. With 4 bases clipped from V and 0 bases from J, the junction kept 4 bases outside the gene matches. CDR3: CASSLGLATSYEQYF. As DNA, the CDR3 is TGCGCCAGCAGCCTAGGACTAGCGACCTCCTACGAGCAGTACTTC.

This chain joins TRBV25-1 and TRBJ2-3; possibly TRBD2 for D (6 bases). Trimming removed 3 bases from V and 3 bases from J, with 16 bases in between. From germline, CDR1 is MGHDK and CDR2 SYGVNS. This CDR3 spans 16 amino acids. CDR3 protein: CASSDSMTGETDTQYF. The CDR3 DNA follows: TGTGCCAGCAGTGATTCAATGACGGGAGAGACAGATACGCAGTATTTT.

CDR3 bases: TGCGCCAGCAGCCAAAGGGTAGCGGGAGCATACGAGCAGTACTTC. Translation: CASSQRVAGAYEQYF. V is TRBV4-3 and J is TRBJ2-7, with TRBD2 matching 9 bases. With V trimmed by 2 bases and J by 4 bases, 6 bases remained unmatched. Germline V gene lookup returns CDR1 LGHNA and CDR2 YSLEER. This CDR3 has 15 amino acids.

This clone showed up just a few times. The chain uses TRBV27 and TRBJ1-2, with D tentatively TRBD1 (6 bases). The CDR3 length is 13 residues. Trimming cost V 6 bases and J 7 bases, with 15 bases left between them. Germline assignment: CDR1 MNHEY and CDR2 SMNVEV (reference sequence). The CDR3 nucleotides are TGTGCCAGCAGATGGACAGCCCGAGGTGGCTACACCTTC. Translation gives CASRWTARGGYTF.

The J gene is TRBJ2-7, the V gene TRBV4-2; TRBD2 aligns across 7 bases. Germline CDR1 is LGHNA and CDR2 is YNFKEQ. Unmatched junction bases numbered 4, after V lost 4 bases and J lost 1 base. The CDR3 is made up of 14 amino acids. Here the CDR3 reads CASSPAGTSYEQYF. In DNA form, the CDR3 reads TGTGCCAGCAGCCCAGCGGGGACGTCCTACGAGCAGTACTTC.

The rearrangement links TRBV30 to TRBJ1-1; D gene ambiguous. Trimming stripped 0 bases from V and 5 bases from J, with 10 bases between. CDR1 is GTSNPN, CDR2 SVGIG, per germline (reference sequence). The length of the CDR3 is 13 residues. CDR3 sequence: CAWSVTRGTEAFF. Written as DNA, the CDR3 is TGTGCCTGGAGTGTAACCAGAGGGACTGAAGCTTTCTTT.

The chain recombines TRBV19 with TRBJ1-5; 9 nucleotides agree with TRBD1. Germline V lookup: CDR1 LNHDA, CDR2 SQIVND (reference sequence). V lost 5 bases and J lost 4; bases outside the gene matches: 3. This CDR3 has 14 amino acids. The CDR3 coding sequence is TGTGCCAGTAGTGTGACAGGGGGTAATCAGCCCCAGCATTTT. This encodes CASSVTGGNQPQHF. Drawing the rest from reference TRBV19 and TRBJ1-5, the complete variable domain is DGGITQSPKYLFRKEGQNVTLSCEQNLNHDAMYWYRQDPGQGLRLIYYSQIVNDFQKGDIAEGYSVSREKKESFPLTVTSAQKNPTAFYLCASSVTGGNQPQHFGDGTRLSIL.